These 8 T cell receptor beta chains came from one sample sequenced in a study of T cell responses to AZD1222 COVID-19 vaccine. Repertoires were generated with immunoSEQ multiplex PCR, while TCRdb's copy carries only in-frame clones and drops some. In the table there are some 110,000 clones, roughly 92% of which are singletons. Source: peripheral blood, taken 28 days after the second AZD1222 dose. These TCRs come from an adult who received the AZD1222 COVID-19 vaccine.

The chain joins TRBV28 to TRBJ1-2, with a possible D match to TRBD1 (5 bases). V shed 1 base and J shed 1 base, with 13 bases lying between them. This CDR3 is built from 16 residues. Germline V CDR1 and CDR2: MDHEN, SYDVKM. CDR3 DNA sequence: TGTGCCAGCAGTTTATCCCCCGGGACTTATAACTATGGCTACACCTTC. It yields the protein CASSLSPGTYNYGYTF.

The CDR3 DNA reads TGTGCCAGCAGCCTATCGCCGGGACAGGGATTCTCCGGTAATTCACCCCTCCACTTT. This sequence encodes CASSLSPGQGFSGNSPLHF. The rearrangement joins TRBV14 to TRBJ1-6; 9 nucleotides align to TRBD1. The germline V gene has CDR1 SGHDN and CDR2 FVKESK. V lost 4 bases, J lost 6 bases, and 16 bases stayed unmatched. The CDR3 runs 19 residues.

This clone showed up just once. A junction boundary mismatches the germline segment, possibly from a read error. The chain carries TRBV3-1 (or the pseudogene TRBV3-2) and TRBJ1-1; D may be TRBD1 (5 bases). Per germline, CDR1 LGHDT and CDR2 YNNKEL (reference sequence). This CDR3 is built from 15 residues. This chain's CDR3 is CASTQGMSRGTEAFF. Here the CDR3 DNA reads TGTGCCAGCACCCAAGGGATGAGTAGGGGCACTGAAGCTTTCTTT.

The V gene is TRBV3-1 (or the pseudogene TRBV3-2), the J gene TRBJ2-7; the D is unclear. Germline-derived CDR1 and CDR2 are LGHDT and YNNKEL (reference sequence). CDR3 length: 11 residues. Between the trimmed V and J ends, which lost 0 bases and 9 bases, there was a span of 6 bases. The chain's CDR3 is CASSQERRQYF. In DNA form, the CDR3 reads TGTGCCAGCAGCCAAGAAAGACGGCAGTACTTC.

The gene calls are TRBV12-3 or TRBV12-4 and TRBJ1-3, with D perhaps matching TRBD1 (6 bases). V dropped 4 bases and J dropped 15 bases, with 13 bases sitting between them. The CDR3 contains 11 residues. The CDR3 coding sequence is TGTGCCAGCAGTTCTGCCAGGGGACAATATTTT. The encoded protein is CASSSARGQYF.

The V gene is TRBV10-3, the J gene TRBJ1-6, with D unclear. Trimming left V 2 bases short and J 5 bases short, with 10 bases between. Per germline, CDR1 ENHRY and CDR2 SYGVKD. The CDR3 is made up of 15 amino acids. CDR3 bases: TGTGCCATCAGTGAGACCACAGAAAATAATTCACCCCTCCACTTT. This sequence encodes CAISETTENNSPLHF.

The rearrangement uses TRBV5-1 and TRBJ1-2; 9 bases line up with TRBD1. The CDR3 is 17 residues long. Per the germline V gene, CDR1 is SGHRS and CDR2 is YFSETQ. The J segment lost 5 bases and the V segment lost 3 bases, leaving 14 bases of the junction unmatched. CDR3 DNA sequence: TGCGCCAGCAGCTGGACATGGACAGGGGAATCTGGGTATGGCTACACCTTC. Translated: CASSWTWTGESGYGYTF.

This clone was observed once. The chain has TRBV3-1 (or the pseudogene TRBV3-2) and TRBJ2-2; weak D call: TRBD1 (6 bases). Looked up from germline, CDR1 is LGHDT and CDR2 is YNNKEL (reference sequence). V shed 3 bases and J shed 7 bases, with 21 bases lying between them. CDR3 length equals 17 residues. The CDR3 DNA follows: TGTGCCAGCAGCCATCCACAGGGAGCTAGGCCTTACGGGGAGCTGTTTTTT. Residues: CASSHPQGARPYGELFF.